This T cell receptor (beta chain) was sequenced in a study of blood T cell repertoires in COVID-19 (dated by TCRdb to 2020 to 2022). In the study overall: Samples from collaborators originated in the United States, Italy and Spain and spanned both the acute and convalescent phases of COVID-19. The prospective study material was composed of cDNA or gDNA derived from T cells, B-cell-depleted T cells, or PBMCs. Subjects who had been exposed to COVID-19, were actively infected with it, or had recovered from it provided the deeply sampled blood TCRbeta repertoires that made up the dataset. The repertoires were made available in a free public database intended to serve as a resource for research on the immune response to SARS-CoV-2. The samples were drawn from the first 160 participants of the ongoing ImmuneRACE study and from 950 to 1,500 subjects provided by 6 global collaborators. Sample metadata almost always included a de-identified subject ID, COVID-19 status, age in years and sex. HLA class I and class II types, where available, came from metadata supplied by the sample provider rather than from assay-based typing.

TCRbeta CDR3 regions were amplified from genomic DNA using the immunoSEQ Assay, a bias-controlled multiplex PCR. The authors' pipeline ran thus. Nucleated cell counts per sample were estimated from amplification of reference gene primers within the assay. To quantify the absolute abundance of each unique TCRbeta CDR3 rearrangement, sequence reads were collapsed and filtered. For each sample, productive Simpson clonality was calculated as the square root of Simpson's diversity index across productive rearrangements. TCRdb took this table from immuneACCESS and kept in-frame rearrangements with V and J called. Such tables lack part of the clones; where checked against another copy, unresolved V genes explain under half of the gap, and the rest is unexplained. That table gives V, J and clone size, and the DNA gave D and trimming. The table for this sample lists about 120,000 clones; roughly 85% of them were counted only once. 25% to 30% of the sample goes to the ten largest clones.

Counted from cysteine to phenylalanine, this CDR3 has 16 amino acids. Left in the record is the CDR3 DNA by itself, 48 bases read in frame from the first base. Looking up the germline V gene yields CDR1 SGHRS and CDR2 YFSETQ. The V and J ends are trimmed by 0 bases and 10 bases, leaving 17 bases between them. The investigation overall reported the following: Clinical and demographic metadata were provided uncurated, with the amount varying by source and participant.

This clone was seen a handful of times. Its antigen is currently not known. Base qualities are missing; no much larger clone stands one base away. Whole blood was collected in K2EDTA tubes by collaborating institutions according to the institutions' own protocols. For TCRbeta analysis, collaborators shipped samples in one of three forms: frozen whole blood, isolated PBMCs, or DNA extracted from either of those sample types. The source material was peripheral blood. The TCR was taken from a woman of 80 years or more with acute or convalescent COVID-19. The rearranged chain carries TRBV5-1 and TRBJ1-6; no D gene is confidently identified. The bases read TGCGCCAGCAGCTTGGTCGGGGTCGAGTTTGGCTCACCCCTCCACTTT. The resulting protein is CASSLVGVEFGSPLHF. Reference TRBV5-1 and TRBJ1-6 proteins supply the regions before and after the CDR3; the full variable domain is: KAGVTQTPRYLIKTRGQQVTLSCSPISGHRSVSWYQQTPGQGLQFLFEYFSETQRNKGNFPGRFSGRQFSNSRSEMNVSTLELGDSALYLCASSLVGVEFGSPLHFGNGTRLTVT.